The TCR beta chain under discussion was sequenced for a study of T cell repertoires in cytomegalovirus infection. Overall study: CMV infection plus the matching HLA type was flagged by public TCR beta signatures. The study, taken as a whole, reports: Cumulative public TCR beta family frequency identified carriers of CMV plus the relevant HLA. The ex vivo response was dominated by HLA-C-restricted CMV-specific TCR beta clonotypes.

A note on this clonotype: Its antigen is unidentified.

The CDR3 totals 15 residues. Trimming stripped 4 bases from V and 5 bases from J, with 16 bases between. The germline V gene encodes CDR1 SGHRS and CDR2 YFSETQ. In TCRdb, the reads were re-called with MiXCR into one record per CDR3 protein. The table includes under 95,000 distinct CDR3 sequences, around 49% detected once. The sequence was collected from a human donor in good health (CMV status not recorded). Some clones in this sample may be carry-over from other donors' samples. V is TRBV5-1 and J is TRBJ2-1, with D unclear. Sequenced here: CD8+ T cells from cultured PBMCs, sampled from culture after CMV antigen stimulation. The CDR3 region has the DNA TGCGCCAGCAGCGAAGTACAAGGGCTCAACAATGAGCAGTTCTTC. Encoded protein: CASSEVQGLNNEQFF.